The clone carrying this TCR beta chain was detected only a few times. What it binds is not known. V gave up 4 bases and J gave up 3 bases, with 14 bases separating them. The CDR3 covers 14 residues. Germline V gene sequence: CDR1 SGHDT, CDR2 YYEEEE. The data derive from a study of cytomegalovirus exposure and HLA in healthy donors. For the study at large: Drawn from HLA-typed donors, around 85 million unique TCRs were held in an early data release. General observations from the study: The authors assumed roughly uniform sequencing depth across donors for presence/absence analyses. Later analysis demonstrated an association between a missense DCLRE1C variant and TCR beta V- and J-gene trimming.

The primer mix had 60 Vbeta and 13 Jbeta primers. Clones were sequenced by immunoSEQ multiplex PCR, and TCRdb holds only the in-frame ones, with some missing. The table records 100,000 to 150,000 clones, approximately 80% of them present only once. This chain uses TRBV5-6 with TRBJ2-7; possibly TRBD1 for D (6 bases). Sequenced sample: PBMCs. This sequence was found in a female donor in good health and CMV-seronegative. In DNA form, the CDR3 reads TGTGCCAGCAGCGGGATGACAGGCTTCTACGAGCAGTACTTC. This translates into CASSGMTGFYEQYF.